This is a list of T cell receptor beta chains from one sample in a study of T cell changes during pregnancy in multiple sclerosis. Here immunoSEQ multiplex PCR was the method, and the copy in TCRdb shows in-frame clones only, minus some. The table has about 27,000 clones, around 86% seen once; the top ten hold around 13%. The sequenced sample was CD8+ T cells from peripheral blood mononuclear cells, obtained in the first trimester of pregnancy. These receptors all come from a female donor in good health, enrolled as a control in a pregnancy study. CDR3s include the opening cysteine and the closing phenylalanine or tryptophan. Each record gives: CDR3 protein, CDR3 DNA, D gene, clone size, J gene, V gene. A D gene is named only where the DNA matches it firmly. Size values are once, few and many counts, or a class for expanded clones, and some rows have none.

CDR3: CASSPLGPPLHF; DNA: TGTGCCAGCAGCCCGTTGGGGCCACCCCTCCACTTT; D: .; size: once; J: TRBJ1-6; V: TRBV4-2
CDR3: CASSLESGAGGNQPQHF; DNA: TGTGCCAGCAGCTTAGAGTCCGGGGCAGGGGGTAATCAGCCCCAGCATTTT; D: TRBD1; size: .; J: TRBJ1-5; V: TRBV7-9
CDR3: CASTTSGSGYYNEQFF; DNA: TGTGCCAGCACCACAAGCGGGAGTGGTTACTACAATGAGCAGTTCTTC; D: TRBD2; size: .; J: TRBJ2-1; V: TRBV27
CDR3: CASSLLAGANGELFF; DNA: TGTGCCAGCAGTTTACTAGCGGGAGCGAACGGGGAGCTGTTTTTT; D: TRBD2; size: .; J: TRBJ2-2; V: TRBV27
CDR3: CASSLETGGPYNEQFF; DNA: TGCGCCAGCAGCTTGGAGACGGGGGGTCCCTACAATGAGCAGTTCTTC; D: TRBD2; size: .; J: TRBJ2-1; V: TRBV5-1
CDR3: CASRPHPGDEQYF; DNA: TGTGCCAGCAGACCCCACCCGGGGGACGAGCAGTACTTC; D: .; size: .; J: TRBJ2-7; V: TRBV27
CDR3: CASSSLITDTQYF; DNA: TGTGCCAGCAGCTCTCTTATAACAGATACGCAGTATTTT; D: .; size: once; J: TRBJ2-3; V: TRBV27
CDR3: CATGYPGYYEQYF; DNA: TGTGCGACAGGGTACCCCGGGTACTACGAGCAGTACTTC; D: TRBD1; size: .; J: TRBJ2-7; V: TRBV5-5
CDR3: CASSPFRGPTNEKLFF; DNA: TGTGCCAGCAGCCCATTCAGGGGTCCGACTAATGAAAAACTGTTTTTT; D: .; size: .; J: TRBJ1-4; V: TRBV11-2
CDR3: CASSDGTGSSYEQYF; DNA: TGTGCCAGCAGTGATGGGACAGGGAGCTCCTACGAGCAGTACTTC; D: TRBD1; size: .; J: TRBJ2-7; V: TRBV6-1
CDR3: CARSLDPSWRFDTQYF; DNA: TGTGCCAGAAGCTTGGATCCATCGTGGAGGTTCGATACGCAGTATTTT; D: .; size: .; J: TRBJ2-3; V: TRBV5-3
CDR3: CASSEALQGPDTQYF; DNA: TGTGCCAGCAGTGAAGCGCTTCAGGGCCCAGATACGCAGTATTTT; D: .; size: .; J: TRBJ2-3; V: TRBV6-1
CDR3: CASSQDPGIYRPQHF; DNA: TGCGCCAGCAGCCAAGATCCAGGGATTTATCGGCCCCAGCATTTT; D: .; size: .; J: TRBJ1-5; V: TRBV4-1
CDR3: CASSAQGSTDTQYF; DNA: TGTGCCAGCAGTGCACAGGGTAGCACAGATACGCAGTATTTT; D: .; size: .; J: TRBJ2-3; V: TRBV28
CDR3: CASSDQGGPYNEQFF; DNA: TGTGCCAGCAGTGACCAGGGGGGTCCCTACAATGAGCAGTTCTTC; D: .; size: .; J: TRBJ2-1; V: TRBV25-1
CDR3: CASSFWTGYEQYF; DNA: TGCGCCAGCAGCTTTTGGACAGGCTACGAGCAGTACTTC; D: TRBD1; size: .; J: TRBJ2-7; V: TRBV5-1
CDR3: CASSEGRQGYGYTF; DNA: TGTGCCAGCAGTGAAGGACGCCAGGGGTATGGCTACACCTTC; D: .; size: .; J: TRBJ1-2; V: TRBV2
CDR3: CASSWGGNYGYTF; DNA: TGTGCCAGCAGTTGGGGGGGAAACTATGGCTACACCTTC; D: .; size: .; J: TRBJ1-2; V: TRBV27
CDR3: CASSQPRDEQFF; DNA: TGTGCCAGCAGCCAACCACGGGATGAGCAGTTCTTC; D: .; size: many; J: TRBJ2-1; V: TRBV7-2
CDR3: CASSPDRVAKNIQYF; DNA: TGTGCCAGCAGCCCCGACAGGGTTGCCAAAAACATTCAGTACTTC; D: TRBD1; size: .; J: TRBJ2-4; V: TRBV7-2
CDR3: CASSADLYNEQFF; DNA: TGTGCCAGCTCAGCGGACCTTTACAATGAGCAGTTCTTC; D: .; size: .; J: TRBJ2-1; V: TRBV6-4
CDR3: CAGSEEDGGAWTEAFF; DNA: TGTGCCGGCAGTGAAGAGGACGGGGGGGCGTGGACTGAAGCTTTCTTT; D: .; size: .; J: TRBJ1-1; V: TRBV6-1
CDR3: CASSVGETSGSLIGGGELFF; DNA: TGTGCCAGCAGCGTTGGGGAGACTAGCGGGAGCCTTATAGGTGGCGGGGAGCTGTTTTTT; D: TRBD2; size: .; J: TRBJ2-2; V: TRBV9
CDR3: CASSEQGYEQYF; DNA: TGTGCCAGCAGTGAACAGGGCTACGAGCAGTACTTC; D: .; size: .; J: TRBJ2-7; V: TRBV6-1
CDR3: CASRPVWTNEKLFF; DNA: TGTGCCAGCAGGCCAGTTTGGACTAATGAAAAACTGTTTTTT; D: .; size: .; J: TRBJ1-4; V: TRBV2
CDR3: CASSSYRTINKNEQFF; DNA: TGTGCCAGCAGCTCGTACCGGACTATTAATAAGAATGAGCAGTTCTTC; D: .; size: .; J: TRBJ2-1; V: TRBV5-4
CDR3: CASRGGAGETQYF; DNA: TGTGCCAGCAGAGGGGGGGCAGGAGAGACCCAGTACTTC; D: .; size: .; J: TRBJ2-5; V: TRBV7-2
CDR3: CASSLSPPTSGGYTDTQYF; DNA: TGTGCCAGCAGCTTAAGCCCCCCAACTAGCGGGGGCTACACAGATACGCAGTATTTT; D: TRBD2; size: .; J: TRBJ2-3; V: TRBV7-6
CDR3: CASILVGEKLFF; DNA: TGTGCCAGCATCCTCGTCGGTGAAAAACTGTTTTTT; D: .; size: .; J: TRBJ1-4; V: TRBV7-9
CDR3: CSVTGEDGTQYF; DNA: TGCAGCGTGACAGGGGAGGATGGGACCCAGTACTTC; D: TRBD1; size: .; J: TRBJ2-5; V: TRBV29-1
CDR3: CASSIHRAQGQYF; DNA: TGTGCCAGCAGCATCCACAGGGCGCAGGGGCAGTACTTC; D: .; size: .; J: TRBJ2-7; V: TRBV7-8
CDR3: CASNFGTSGTDTQYF; DNA: TGTGCCAGCAACTTCGGGACTAGCGGCACAGATACGCAGTATTTT; D: TRBD2; size: .; J: TRBJ2-3; V: TRBV11-2
CDR3: CASSARYGGRLTYEQYF; DNA: TGTGCCAGCAGCGCCCGGTATGGAGGGAGGCTAACCTACGAGCAGTACTTC; D: .; size: .; J: TRBJ2-7; V: TRBV13
CDR3: CSVDYQGGNEQFF; DNA: TGCAGCGTTGACTACCAGGGGGGCAATGAGCAGTTCTTC; D: .; size: once; J: TRBJ2-1; V: TRBV29-1
CDR3: CASSLRDGDTDTQYF; DNA: TGTGCCAGCAGCCTGCGGGACGGCGACACAGATACGCAGTATTTT; D: .; size: .; J: TRBJ2-3; V: TRBV5-4
CDR3: CATSTSRGLEQYF; DNA: TGTGCCACCAGCACTTCCAGGGGGCTCGAGCAGTACTTC; D: TRBD1; size: .; J: TRBJ2-7; V: TRBV15
CDR3: CASSLERERTDTQYF; DNA: TGTGCCAGCAGCTTAGAGCGGGAGAGAACAGATACGCAGTATTTT; D: TRBD2; size: .; J: TRBJ2-3; V: TRBV7-6
CDR3: CASSQVLGAGELFF; DNA: TGCGCCAGCAGCCAAGTGTTAGGGGCCGGGGAGCTGTTTTTT; D: .; size: .; J: TRBJ2-2; V: TRBV4-1
CDR3: CASSPGGEYYEQYF; DNA: TGTGCCAGTAGCCCCGGCGGGGAATACTACGAGCAGTACTTC; D: .; size: .; J: TRBJ2-7; V: TRBV19
CDR3: CASSSTLTEYQETQYF; DNA: TGTGCCAGCAGTTCCACCCTGACAGAGTACCAAGAGACCCAGTACTTC; D: .; size: .; J: TRBJ2-5; V: TRBV27
CDR3: CAWKRGLARLNTEAFF; DNA: TGTGCCTGGAAGCGAGGGTTAGCGCGATTGAACACTGAAGCTTTCTTT; D: .; size: once; J: TRBJ1-1; V: TRBV30
CDR3: CASSVAAGQPQHF; DNA: TGTGCCAGCAGCGTAGCCGCCGGTCAGCCCCAGCATTTT; D: .; size: .; J: TRBJ1-5; V: TRBV6-5
CDR3: CASSPLNTGELFF; DNA: TGTGCCAGCTCACCACTGAACACCGGGGAGCTGTTTTTT; D: .; size: .; J: TRBJ2-2; V: TRBV9
CDR3: CARSLVGDSRNQPQHF; DNA: TGTGCCAGAAGCTTGGTGGGGGACAGTAGAAATCAGCCCCAGCATTTT; D: TRBD1; size: .; J: TRBJ1-5; V: TRBV5-3
CDR3: CASTPAAGDTQYF; DNA: TGTGCCAGCACCCCGGCGGCGGGAGATACGCAGTATTTT; D: .; size: .; J: TRBJ2-3; V: TRBV2
CDR3: CASIRRDSLSGANVLTF; DNA: TGTGCCAGCATCCGCCGGGACAGTCTCTCTGGGGCCAACGTCCTGACTTTC; D: TRBD1; size: .; J: TRBJ2-6; V: TRBV28
CDR3: CASSLIQAYNEQFF; DNA: TGTGCCAGCAGCTTGATACAGGCCTACAATGAGCAGTTCTTC; D: .; size: .; J: TRBJ2-1; V: TRBV5-6